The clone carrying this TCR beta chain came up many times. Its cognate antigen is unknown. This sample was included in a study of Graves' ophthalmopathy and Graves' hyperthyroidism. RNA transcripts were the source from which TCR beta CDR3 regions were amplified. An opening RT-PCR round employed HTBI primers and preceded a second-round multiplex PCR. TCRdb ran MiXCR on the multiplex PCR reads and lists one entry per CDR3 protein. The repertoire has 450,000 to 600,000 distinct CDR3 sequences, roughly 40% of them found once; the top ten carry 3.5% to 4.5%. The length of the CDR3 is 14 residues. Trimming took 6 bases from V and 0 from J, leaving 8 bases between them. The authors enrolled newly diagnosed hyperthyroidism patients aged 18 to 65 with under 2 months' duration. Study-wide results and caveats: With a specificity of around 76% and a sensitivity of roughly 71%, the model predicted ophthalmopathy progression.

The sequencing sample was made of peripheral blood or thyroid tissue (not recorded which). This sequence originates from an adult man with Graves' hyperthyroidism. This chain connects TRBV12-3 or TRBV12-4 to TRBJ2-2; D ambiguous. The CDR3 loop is CASSYKPNTGELFF. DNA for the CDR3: TGTGCCAGCAGCTACAAGCCGAACACCGGGGAGCTGTTTTTT.